This is a list of T cell receptor beta chains from one sample in a study of neoadjuvant anti-PD-1 for oral cavity cancer. Sequencing was performed with immunoSEQ multiplex PCR; in TCRdb, only in-frame clones are kept and a portion is missing. The sample has approximately 83,000 clones; about four fifths are singletons. The sequences come from PBMCs, collected before nivolumab (anti-PD-1) treatment. These receptor sequences come from a person between 40 and 80 years old with oral cavity squamous cell carcinoma. Each CDR3 is given with its conserved first and last residue. The listing skips clone size in some rows; elsewhere it reads once, few, many or a size class.

TRBV5-1,once,16,TRBJ2-1,CASSSGLAGDQFAQFF
TRBV9,NA,20,TRBJ2-2,CASSVELGTSGRRDTGELFF
TRBV19,NA,16,TRBJ2-1,CASSTRDSSAYNEQFF
TRBV4-2,NA,14,TRBJ1-2,CASSQGGAGYGYTF
TRBV30,NA,14,TRBJ2-3,CAWGRGYFTDTQYF
TRBV6-4,NA,13,TRBJ2-1,CAIRRRDYNEQFF
TRBV5-1,once,17,TRBJ2-5,CASSLGDTTSGEETQYF
TRBV10-3,few,12,TRBJ2-3,CAISEGTDTQYF
TRBV2,NA,13,TRBJ2-5,CASMAQTRETQYF
TRBV6-5,NA,13,TRBJ1-1,CASNTVRDTEAFF
TRBV21-1,NA,17,TRBJ1-5,CASSKEGAGSGYQPQHF
TRBV10-3,NA,15,TRBJ2-7,CAISEDPLAGYEQYF
TRBV5-1,NA,14,TRBJ2-7,CASSLDPNSYEQYF
TRBV6-5,NA,14,TRBJ2-3,CASRIGRGGDTQYF
TRBV6-1,NA,13,TRBJ1-2,CASSDPTGYGYTF
TRBV7-9,NA,16,TRBJ2-1,CASSFGLGSGYNEQFF
TRBV18,few,13,TRBJ1-5,CASSSSRDSPQHF
TRBV29-1,many,15,TRBJ2-3,CSSQSTSGKADTQYF
TRBV29-1,NA,14,TRBJ2-7,CSVEWLAVPYEQYF
TRBV7-9,NA,12,TRBJ1-1,CASRTGVTEAFF
TRBV7-9,NA,13,TRBJ2-7,CASSLVGVGEQYF
TRBV2,NA,13,TRBJ1-4,CASSEALREKLFF
TRBV28,NA,16,TRBJ2-7,CASSQRWTGRPYEQYF
TRBV12-5,NA,17,TRBJ2-7,CASGRDAKPPTYYEQYF
TRBV28,NA,14,TRBJ2-5,CASMGTGVQETQYF
TRBV6-1,NA,15,TRBJ2-3,CASSESSGRTDTQYF
TRBV10-3,once,12,TRBJ1-2,CAISEQNYGYTF
TRBV27,NA,15,TRBJ1-4,CASSFWGQSNEKLFF
TRBV5-1,NA,16,TRBJ2-7,CASSLGQGRRTYEQYF
TRBV7-6,few,13,TRBJ2-1,CASSLEGGHEQFF
TRBV6-5,NA,13,TRBJ1-4,CASSDSYNEKLFF
TRBV5-4,NA,16,TRBJ1-1,CASRVGQGVKNTEAFF
TRBV28,NA,18,NA,CASSWVAGGLPENYEQYF
TRBV7-2,NA,15,TRBJ1-2,CASSPGQRFNYGYTF
TRBV28,NA,16,TRBJ2-7,CASDGLAGGFSYEQYF
TRBV9,NA,16,TRBJ2-2,CASSEPGATNTGELFF
TRBV30,many,16,TRBJ2-3,CAWSVLWETGTDTQYF
TRBV30,NA,14,TRBJ1-3,CAWNREGSGNTIYF
TRBV30,NA,12,TRBJ1-5,CAWSIPSQPQHF
TRBV5-1,NA,14,TRBJ2-7,CASSIRTGGDEQYF
TRBV6-4,NA,16,TRBJ2-1,CASSGQTSGIGGGQFF
TRBV11-3,NA,14,TRBJ2-3,CASSTSGSTDTQYF
TRBV10-2,NA,15,TRBJ2-1,CASSDRGLAANEQFF
TRBV11-2,NA,14,TRBJ2-1,CASSFLLDNNEQFF
TRBV5-1,NA,16,TRBJ1-3,CASSLGQRGSGNTIYF
TRBV11-1,NA,11,TRBJ2-7,CASSRAYEQYF
TRBV27,NA,15,TRBJ2-7,CASSLLGLAGGEQYF
TRBV5-3,NA,15,TRBJ2-5,CARSLGAGIEETQYF
TRBV30,NA,14,TRBJ2-1,CAWSPLRAYNEQFF
TRBV6-1,NA,15,TRBJ2-1,CASKLGGPTYNEQFF
TRBV6-6,NA,13,TRBJ1-3,CAGSSGAGNTIYF
TRBV5-1,NA,17,TRBJ2-1,CASSLALRAGTYNEQFF
TRBV7-9,NA,17,TRBJ2-7,CASSSFTGTFASYEQYF
TRBV2,NA,14,TRBJ2-7,CASREVTGLGEQYF
TRBV28,NA,11,TRBJ2-7,CVSRGGYEQYF
TRBV10-3,NA,15,TRBJ2-3,CAISDPAQSTDTQYF